Below are 5 T cell receptor beta chains sequenced from a single sample in a study of somatic mutations in cytotoxic T cells in rheumatoid arthritis. Produced via immunoSEQ multiplex PCR; TCRdb's table is partial and in-frame only. The sample has about 9,700 clones; roughly four fifths are singletons. The sample consisted of CD8+ T cells sorted from blood. These receptors all come from a woman in her forties or fifties in good health.

This chain links TRBV21-1 with TRBJ2-1; the table calls TRBD1, which could not be checked here. TRBV21-1 is recorded as a pseudogene. This CDR3 spans 17 amino acids. The CDR3 protein is CASSPQERTGNRNEQFF. The CDR3 DNA is TGTGCCAGCAGCCCCCAAGAAAGGACAGGGAACAGGAATGAGCAGTTCTTC.

This rearrangement joins TRBV5-1 to TRBJ1-1; TRBD1 matches 9 bases. CDR1 and CDR2 (germline): SGHRS, YFSETQ. This CDR3 is 15 amino acids long. V shed 2 bases and J 4 bases; nucleotides not matched to a gene: 6. CDR3 region: CASSLTGGAFTEAFF. CDR3 in DNA: TGCGCCAGCAGCTTAACAGGGGGCGCGTTCACTGAAGCTTTCTTT.

V usage is TRBV4-2 and J usage is TRBJ2-1, with 9 bases matching TRBD2. CDR1 is LGHNA and CDR2 is YNFKEQ in the germline V gene. The CDR3 is made up of 15 amino acids. The V and J ends lost 1 base and 5 bases, in that order; junction bases with no gene match: 3. The CDR3 is CASSQVAGAHNEQFF. In DNA, the CDR3 is TGTGCCAGCAGCCAAGTAGCGGGAGCCCACAATGAGCAGTTCTTC.

The chain carries TRBV6-1 and TRBJ2-3; 13 positions match TRBD2. Germline assignment: CDR1 MNHNS and CDR2 SASEGT. This CDR3 comprises 16 residues. V shed 4 bases and J 3 bases; nucleotides not matched to a gene: 4. The CDR3 nucleotides read TGTGCCAGCAGTGTAACTAGCGGGGGGGCGACAGATACGCAGTATTTT. As protein: CASSVTSGGATDTQYF.

V and J are TRBV13 and TRBJ2-7, with 10 bases aligning to TRBD1. Germline-derived CDR1 and CDR2 are PRHDT and FYEKMQ (reference sequence). Trimming removed 2 bases from V and 5 bases from J; junction bases left unmatched: 6. This CDR3 is built from 15 residues. The CDR3: CASSLLGQGTHEQYF. The CDR3 region has the DNA TGTGCCAGCAGCTTATTGGGACAGGGGACCCACGAGCAGTACTTC.